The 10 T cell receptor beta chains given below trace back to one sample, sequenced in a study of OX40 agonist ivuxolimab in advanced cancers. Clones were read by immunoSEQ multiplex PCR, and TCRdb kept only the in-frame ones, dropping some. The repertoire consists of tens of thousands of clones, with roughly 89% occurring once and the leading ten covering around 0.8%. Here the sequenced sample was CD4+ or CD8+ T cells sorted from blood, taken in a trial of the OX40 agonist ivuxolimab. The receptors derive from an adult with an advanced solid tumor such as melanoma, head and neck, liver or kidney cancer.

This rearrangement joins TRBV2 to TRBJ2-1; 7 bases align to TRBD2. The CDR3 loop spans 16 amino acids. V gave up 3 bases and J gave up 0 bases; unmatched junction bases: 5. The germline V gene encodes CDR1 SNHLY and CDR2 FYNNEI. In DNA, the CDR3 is TGTGCCAGCAGTGAGGGTACGGGGGGCTCCTACAATGAGCAGTTCTTC. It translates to CASSEGTGGSYNEQFF.

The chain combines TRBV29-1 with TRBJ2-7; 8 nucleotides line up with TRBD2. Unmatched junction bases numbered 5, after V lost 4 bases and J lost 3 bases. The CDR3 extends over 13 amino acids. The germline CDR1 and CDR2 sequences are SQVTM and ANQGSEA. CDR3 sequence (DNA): TGCAGCGTTGGCACTAGCGGCCTCTACGAGCAGTACTTC. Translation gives CSVGTSGLYEQYF.

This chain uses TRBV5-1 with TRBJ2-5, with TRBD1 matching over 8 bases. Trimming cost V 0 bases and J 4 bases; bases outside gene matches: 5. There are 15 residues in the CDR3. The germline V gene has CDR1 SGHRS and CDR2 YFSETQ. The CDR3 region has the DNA TGCGCCAGCAGCTTGGGAGCAGGGGGCTTAGAGACCCAGTACTTC. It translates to CASSLGAGGLETQYF.

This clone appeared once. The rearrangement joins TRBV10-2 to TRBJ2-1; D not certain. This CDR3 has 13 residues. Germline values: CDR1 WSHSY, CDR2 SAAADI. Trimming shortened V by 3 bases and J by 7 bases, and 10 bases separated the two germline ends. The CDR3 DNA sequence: TGCGCCAGCAGTGAAGCCAGTTATAATGAGCAGTTCTTC. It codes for CASSEASYNEQFF.

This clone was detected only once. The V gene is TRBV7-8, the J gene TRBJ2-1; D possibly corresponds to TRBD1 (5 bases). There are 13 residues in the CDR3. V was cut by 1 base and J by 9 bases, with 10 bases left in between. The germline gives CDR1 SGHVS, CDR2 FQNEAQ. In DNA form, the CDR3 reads TGTGCCAGCAGCTTAGGAAGGGGCGGTGAGCAGTTCTTC. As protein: CASSLGRGGEQFF. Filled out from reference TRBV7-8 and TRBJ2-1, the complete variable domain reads GAGVSQSPRYKVAKRGQDVALRCDPISGHVSLFWYQQALGQGPEFLTYFQNEAQLDKSGLPSDRFFAERPEGSVSTLKIQRTQQEDSAVYLCASSLGRGGEQFFGPGTRLTVL.

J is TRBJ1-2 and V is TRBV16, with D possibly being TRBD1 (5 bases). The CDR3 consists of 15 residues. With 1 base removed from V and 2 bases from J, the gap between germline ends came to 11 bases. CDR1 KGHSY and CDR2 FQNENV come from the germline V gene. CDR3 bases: TGTGCCAGCAGCCAATTTCAGGGATCCAACTATGGCTACACCTTC. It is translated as CASSQFQGSNYGYTF.

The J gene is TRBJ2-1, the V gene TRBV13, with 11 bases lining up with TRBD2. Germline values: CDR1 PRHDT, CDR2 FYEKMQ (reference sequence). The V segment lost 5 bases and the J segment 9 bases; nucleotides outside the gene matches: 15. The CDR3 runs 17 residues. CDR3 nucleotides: TGTGCCAGCAGCATCAGCCCGACTAGCGGGATAAACGCTGAGCAGTTCTTC. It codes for CASSISPTSGINAEQFF.

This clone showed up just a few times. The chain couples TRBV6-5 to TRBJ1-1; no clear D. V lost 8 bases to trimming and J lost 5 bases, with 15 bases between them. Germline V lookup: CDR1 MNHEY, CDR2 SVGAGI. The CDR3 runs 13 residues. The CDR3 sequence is CASAPRPATEAFF. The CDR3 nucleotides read TGTGCCAGCGCTCCCCGGCCGGCTACTGAAGCTTTCTTT.

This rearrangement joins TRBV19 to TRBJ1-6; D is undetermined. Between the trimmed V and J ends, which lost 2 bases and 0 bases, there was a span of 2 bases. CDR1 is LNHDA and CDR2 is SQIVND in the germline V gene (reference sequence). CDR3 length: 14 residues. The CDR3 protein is CASSISSYNSPLHF. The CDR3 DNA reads TGTGCCAGTAGTATAAGCTCCTATAATTCACCCCTCCACTTT.

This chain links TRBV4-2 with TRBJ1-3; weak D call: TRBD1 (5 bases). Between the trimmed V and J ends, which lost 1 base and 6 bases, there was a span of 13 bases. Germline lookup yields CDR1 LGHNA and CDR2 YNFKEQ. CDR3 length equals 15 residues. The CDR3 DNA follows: TGTGCCAGCAGCCAAGGGGCAGGGTTCCTAAACACCATATATTTT. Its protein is CASSQGAGFLNTIYF.